The 4 T cell receptor beta chains reported below all come from one sample, sequenced in a study of shared clonotypes between healthy human individuals. Assay: immunoSEQ multiplex PCR; the TCRdb copy retains only in-frame clones and omits some. The sample lists fewer than 600,000 clones, 79% occurring once. Sequenced: PBMCs. The receptors shown here come from a woman aged 35 to 49 in good health. Some clones in this sample may be carry-over from other donors' samples.

V gene TRBV27 combines with J gene TRBJ1-4, with D maybe TRBD1 (6 bases). The length of the CDR3 is 15 residues. Germline-derived CDR1 and CDR2 are MNHEY and SMNVEV (reference sequence). The V and J ends lost 3 bases and 11 bases respectively, with 19 bases between them. In nucleotides, the CDR3 is TGTGCCAGCAGTTTTTCGGGGGCGCGATTTGGGAAACTGTTTTTT. It yields the protein CASSFSGARFGKLFF.

The rearrangement links TRBV19 to TRBJ2-4; D unresolved. The CDR3 totals 14 residues. Germline V CDR1 and CDR2: LNHDA, SQIVND (reference sequence). Trimming removed 3 bases from V and 5 bases from J, with 11 bases in between. CDR3 sequence: CASSIYSPENIQYF. The CDR3 DNA is TGTGCCAGTAGTATTTACAGCCCAGAAAACATTCAGTACTTC.

There are many counts of this clone. The gene calls are TRBV2 and TRBJ2-7; D is perhaps TRBD1 (6 bases). The germline V and J ends were trimmed by 4 bases and 6 bases, with 13 bases remaining between them. This CDR3 has 13 amino acids. CDR1 and CDR2 (germline): SNHLY, FYNNEI. The CDR3 region is CASSVTGNGEQYF. The CDR3 bases are TGTGCCAGCAGTGTTACAGGGAACGGCGAGCAGTACTTC.

The gene calls are TRBV4-3 and TRBJ2-7, with 8 bases identical to TRBD2. Germline loops: CDR1 LGHNA, CDR2 YSLEER. This CDR3 contains 14 residues. Trimming cost V 4 bases and J 5 bases; bases outside gene matches: 7. The CDR3 spells CASSPSGRGNEQYF. As DNA, the CDR3 is TGCGCCAGCAGCCCAAGCGGGAGAGGCAACGAGCAGTACTTC.